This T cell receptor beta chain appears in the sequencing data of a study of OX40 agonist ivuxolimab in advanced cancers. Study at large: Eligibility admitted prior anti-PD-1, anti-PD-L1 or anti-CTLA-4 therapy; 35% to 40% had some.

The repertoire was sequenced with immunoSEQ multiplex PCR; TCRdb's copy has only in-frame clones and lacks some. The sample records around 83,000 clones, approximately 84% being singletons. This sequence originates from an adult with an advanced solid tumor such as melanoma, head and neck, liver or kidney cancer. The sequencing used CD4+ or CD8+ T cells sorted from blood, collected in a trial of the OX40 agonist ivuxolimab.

The CDR3 here is CASWSWGNEQFF. The CDR3 region has the DNA TGTGCCAGCTGGAGCTGGGGCAATGAGCAGTTCTTC. The chain carries TRBV19 and TRBJ2-1; D remains unclear. Trimming took off 9 bases at V and 6 bases at J, with 12 bases between the two ends. Per the germline V gene, CDR1 is LNHDA and CDR2 is SQIVND (reference sequence). The CDR3 is 12 amino acids.